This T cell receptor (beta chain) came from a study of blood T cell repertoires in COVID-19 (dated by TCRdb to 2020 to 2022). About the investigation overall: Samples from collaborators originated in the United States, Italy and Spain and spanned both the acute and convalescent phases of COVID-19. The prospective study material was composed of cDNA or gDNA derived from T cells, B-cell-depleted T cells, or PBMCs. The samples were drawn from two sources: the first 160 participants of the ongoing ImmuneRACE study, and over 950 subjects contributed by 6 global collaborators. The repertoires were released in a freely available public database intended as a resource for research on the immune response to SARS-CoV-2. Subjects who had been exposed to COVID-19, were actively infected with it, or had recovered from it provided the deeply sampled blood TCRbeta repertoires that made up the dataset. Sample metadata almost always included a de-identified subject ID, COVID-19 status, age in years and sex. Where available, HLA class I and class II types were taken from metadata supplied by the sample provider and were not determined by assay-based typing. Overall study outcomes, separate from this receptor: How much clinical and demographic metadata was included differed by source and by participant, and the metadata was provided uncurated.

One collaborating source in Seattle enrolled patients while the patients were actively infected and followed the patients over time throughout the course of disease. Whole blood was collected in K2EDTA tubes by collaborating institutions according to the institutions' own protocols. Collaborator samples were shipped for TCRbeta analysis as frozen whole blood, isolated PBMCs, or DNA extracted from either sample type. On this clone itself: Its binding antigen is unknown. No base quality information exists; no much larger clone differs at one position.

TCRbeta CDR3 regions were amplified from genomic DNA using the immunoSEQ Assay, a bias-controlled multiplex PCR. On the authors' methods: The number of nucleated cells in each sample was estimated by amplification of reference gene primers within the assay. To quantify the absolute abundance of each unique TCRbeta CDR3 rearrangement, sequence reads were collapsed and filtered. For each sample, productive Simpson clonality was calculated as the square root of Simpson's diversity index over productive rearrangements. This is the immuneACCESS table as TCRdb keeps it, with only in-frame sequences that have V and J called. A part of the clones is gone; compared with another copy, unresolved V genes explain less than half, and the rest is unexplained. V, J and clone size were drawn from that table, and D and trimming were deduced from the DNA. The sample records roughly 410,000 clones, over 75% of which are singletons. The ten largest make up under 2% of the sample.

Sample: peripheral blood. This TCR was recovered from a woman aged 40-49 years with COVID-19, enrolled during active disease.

This receptor has the CDR3 CASSLTVGLSTEAFF. The base sequence is TGTGCCAGCAGTTTAACGGTGGGCTTGAGCACTGAAGCTTTCTTT. The rearranged segments are TRBV28 and TRBJ1-1; no D gene call is confident. Reading the germline V gene gives CDR1 MDHEN and CDR2 SYDVKM. From its cysteine to its phenylalanine, the CDR3 spans 15 amino acids. The kept DNA is CDR3 alone, 45 bases in frame from the first base. Between the V and J ends, shortened by 2 bases and 4 bases respectively, the junction contains 14 bases.